This entry describes one TCR beta chain. What it binds is not known. CDR1 is SGHAT and CDR2 is FQNNGV in the germline V gene. Trimming took 5 bases from V and 2 from J; bases not matched to a gene: 10. The CDR3 has 16 residues. The table came from immunoSEQ multiplex PCR; TCRdb's copy has only in-frame clones and leaves some out. Here the sample spans over 150,000 clones, 70% to 90% being singletons. This sample is drawn from a study of T cell responses to AZD1222 COVID-19 vaccine. Study-level points and caveats: CD4 TCRs associated with vaccination spanned spike, dominating at 160-218 and 743-854. Females outnumbered males among donors, who were mostly white British; clonal diversity was possibly underestimated.

The chain couples TRBV11-2 to TRBJ2-3, with 7 nucleotides matching TRBD2. The sequence came from an adult in good health. The sequences come from peripheral blood, collected on day 0 of MenACWY control vaccination. CDR3 nucleotide sequence: TGTGCCAGCAGCCTTAGCCGCGGGGGATTCACAGATACGCAGTATTTT. Encoded protein: CASSLSRGGFTDTQYF.